This is a list of T cell receptor beta chains from one sample in a study of T cell clonotyping in hematopoietic cell transplantation. Data came from immunoSEQ multiplex PCR; TCRdb stores just in-frame clones and leaves some out. The sample lists some 980 clones; roughly 96% were seen once. Sequencing used peripheral blood mononuclear cells, obtained 180 days after allogeneic stem cell transplant. These receptors all stem from a male patient between 60 and 69 years old who had an allogeneic stem cell transplant from an unrelated donor, so T cells may come from the graft donor. Some clones in this sample may be carry-over from other donors' samples. Both conserved end residues are part of each CDR3. D genes are given only for firm matches. Clone size is shown for a subset of rows, as once, few, many or a class of expanded clone.

J gene: TRBJ1-2
V gene: TRBV19
D gene: TRBD1
clone size: .
CDR3 DNA: TGTGCCAGTAGTATGAGGGACAGGGATGGCTACACCTTC
CDR3 protein: CASSMRDRDGYTF

J gene: TRBJ2-7
V gene: TRBV7-2
D gene: TRBD2
clone size: once
CDR3 DNA: TGTGCCAGCAGCCAAGACGGGACTAGCGGGAGCAATATCTACGAGCAGTACTTC
CDR3 protein: CASSQDGTSGSNIYEQYF

J gene: TRBJ2-7
V gene: TRBV7-6
D gene: .
clone size: .
CDR3 DNA: TGTGCCAGCAGCGATATGGAAGAGCAGTACTTC
CDR3 protein: CASSDMEEQYF

J gene: TRBJ1-1
V gene: TRBV19
D gene: .
clone size: .
CDR3 DNA: TGTGCCAGTAGTATCTCGACAGAAGGGAGGTTGAACACTGAAGCTTTCTTT
CDR3 protein: CASSISTEGRLNTEAFF

J gene: TRBJ2-7
V gene: TRBV11-2
D gene: .
clone size: .
CDR3 DNA: TGTGCGAGCGAGGGTCAGTCCTACGAGCAGTACTTC
CDR3 protein: CASEGQSYEQYF

J gene: TRBJ1-5
V gene: TRBV28
D gene: .
clone size: .
CDR3 DNA: TGTGCCAGCAGCCCCCCGCGACACCACAATCAGCCCCAGCATTTT
CDR3 protein: CASSPPRHHNQPQHF

J gene: TRBJ2-1
V gene: TRBV5-8
D gene: TRBD2
clone size: .
CDR3 DNA: TGTGCCAGCAGCTTGCGACTAGCGGGAGTAGATGAGCAGTTCTTC
CDR3 protein: CASSLRLAGVDEQFF

J gene: TRBJ1-2
V gene: TRBV7-8
D gene: TRBD1
clone size: .
CDR3 DNA: TGTGCCAGCAGCCTAGGGCCCCAACGACAGGGAGTCGGCTATGGCTACACCTTC
CDR3 protein: CASSLGPQRQGVGYGYTF

J gene: TRBJ2-7
V gene: TRBV18
D gene: .
clone size: .
CDR3 DNA: TGTGCCAGCTCAGCCAAATACGAGCAGTACTTC
CDR3 protein: CASSAKYEQYF

J gene: TRBJ1-5
V gene: TRBV27
D gene: TRBD1
clone size: .
CDR3 DNA: TGTGCCAGCAGTACCGGACAGGGGGGCAATCAGCCCCAGCATTTT
CDR3 protein: CASSTGQGGNQPQHF

J gene: TRBJ2-1
V gene: TRBV13
D gene: TRBD2
clone size: .
CDR3 DNA: TGTGCCAGCAGCACTGAAGCGGGAGCCACCGGGGATGAGCAGTTCTTC
CDR3 protein: CASSTEAGATGDEQFF